Presented here are 24 T cell receptor beta chains from one specimen sequenced in a study of OX40 agonist ivuxolimab in advanced cancers. This table comes from immunoSEQ multiplex PCR, and its TCRdb copy is limited to in-frame clones, with some not included. The sample gives about 62,000 clones, 88% of which show up once; around 5.1% is in the top ten. The sequenced sample was CD4+ or CD8+ T cells sorted from blood, obtained in a trial of the OX40 agonist ivuxolimab. These receptors were collected from an adult with an advanced solid tumor such as melanoma, head and neck, liver or kidney cancer.

For this clone: Relative to the germline gene, one junction end is altered; a read error may explain this. The chain links TRBV6-5 to TRBJ2-5, with TRBD2 matching over 7 bases. This CDR3 region has 14 residues. Germline CDR1 reads MNHEY; CDR2 reads SVGAGI. CDR3 in amino acids: CAISESVAGETQYF. The CDR3 DNA follows: TGTGCCATCAGTGAGTCAGTAGCGGGAGAGACCCAGTACTTC.

J is TRBJ2-5 and V is TRBV7-2; 10 bases agree with TRBD2. Germline CDR1 is SGHTA and CDR2 is FQGNSA. This CDR3 spans 16 amino acids. The J segment lost 7 bases and the V segment lost 4 bases, leaving 12 bases of the junction unmatched. The CDR3 is CASSSPSGGFVRTQYF. The CDR3 nucleotides read TGTGCCAGCAGCTCCCCTAGCGGGGGATTTGTTCGGACCCAGTACTTC. Filled out from reference TRBV7-2 and TRBJ2-5, the complete variable domain reads GAGVSQSPSNKVTEKGKDVELRCDPISGHTALYWYRQSLGQGLEFLIYFQGNSAPDKSGLPSDRFSAERTGGSVSTLTIQRTQQEDSAVYLCASSSPSGGFVRTQYFGPGTRLLVL.

This clone was detected a few times. The chain employs TRBV15 and TRBJ2-1; tentative D call: TRBD2 (6 bases). The germline V and J ends were trimmed by 8 bases and 0 bases, with 11 bases remaining between them. The CDR3 totals 14 residues. Germline CDR1 reads LNHNV; CDR2 reads YYDKDF (reference sequence). This CDR3 reads CATGGVFSYNEQFF. In DNA form, the CDR3 reads TGTGCCACCGGCGGGGTATTCTCCTACAATGAGCAGTTCTTC.

The V and J genes are TRBV7-2 and TRBJ2-2; 7 bases agree with TRBD2. The CDR3 is 15 residues long. V dropped 0 bases and J dropped 7; count of bases not matched to a gene: 5. Germline CDR1 is SGHTA and CDR2 is FQGNSA. The CDR3 reads CASSLAAGESGELFF. The CDR3 nucleotides are TGTGCCAGCAGCTTAGCTGCGGGAGAGAGCGGGGAGCTGTTTTTT. Variable domain in full (rest from reference TRBV7-2 and TRBJ2-2): GAGVSQSPSNKVTEKGKDVELRCDPISGHTALYWYRQSLGQGLEFLIYFQGNSAPDKSGLPSDRFSAERTGGSVSTLTIQRTQQEDSAVYLCASSLAAGESGELFFGEGSRLTVL.

This chain connects TRBV7-2 to TRBJ2-2, with 7 bases identical to TRBD1. Germline assignment: CDR1 SGHTA and CDR2 FQGNSA. The junction had 10 bases not matched to a gene; V was cut back by 5 bases and J by 7 bases. This CDR3 region has 15 residues. The CDR3 loop is CASSPRQGENGELFF. In DNA, the CDR3 is TGTGCCAGCAGCCCCCGACAGGGCGAGAACGGGGAGCTGTTTTTT.

The rearrangement links TRBV19 to TRBJ1-1; TRBD1 matches 7 bases. The CDR3 is 15 residues long. V lost 7 bases, J lost 10 bases, and 18 bases stayed unmatched. CDR1 and CDR2 (germline): LNHDA, SQIVND (reference sequence). The CDR3 protein is CASKNGQERGVGAFF. The CDR3 nucleotides are TGTGCCAGTAAGAATGGACAGGAGCGGGGCGTGGGAGCTTTCTTT. Variable domain in full (rest from reference TRBV19 and TRBJ1-1): DGGITQSPKYLFRKEGQNVTLSCEQNLNHDAMYWYRQDPGQGLRLIYYSQIVNDFQKGDIAEGYSVSREKKESFPLTVTSAQKNPTAFYLCASKNGQERGVGAFFGQGTRLTVV.

This chain links TRBV10-3 with TRBJ1-2; tentative D call: TRBD1 (6 bases). The V gene's germline CDR1 is ENHRY and CDR2 SYGVKD. This CDR3 is 15 amino acids long. V lost 5 bases and J 0 bases, leaving 13 bases between the germline ends. The CDR3 spells CAISWGQGTNYGYTF. CDR3 nucleotide sequence: TGTGCCATCAGTTGGGGACAAGGGACTAACTATGGCTACACCTTC.

The table lists this clone with a count of one. The chain recombines TRBV6-6 with TRBJ2-1; unclear D gene. The CDR3 runs 15 residues. Per germline, CDR1 MNHNY and CDR2 SVGAGI (reference sequence). V was trimmed by 6 bases and J by 2 bases, leaving 14 bases between them. The CDR3 loop is CASSPQAQTYNEQFF. CDR3 coding DNA: TGTGCCAGCAGCCCCCAGGCCCAAACCTACAATGAGCAGTTCTTC.

Regarding this clone: The sample contains more than one DNA sequence encoding this CDR3. The chain recombines TRBV18 with TRBJ2-1, with D tentatively TRBD1 or TRBD2 (6 bases each). Germline loops: CDR1 KGHSH, CDR2 LQKENI. The CDR3 sequence is 13 residues long. V was shortened by 6 bases and J by 9 bases, with 15 bases between the two germline ends. The CDR3, as DNA: TGTGCCAGCTCGCAAGAACAGGGAGGTGAGCAGTTCTTC. Its protein is CASSQEQGGEQFF.

This clone was seen just once. The CDR3 sequence is CASGSGAGEQYF. CDR3 DNA sequence: TGTGCTAGTGGTTCAGGGGCGGGGGAGCAGTACTTC. The chain couples TRBV12-5 to TRBJ2-7; D is perhaps TRBD1 or TRBD2 (6 bases each). This CDR3 contains 12 residues. CDR1 is LGHNT, CDR2 FRNRAP, per germline. V gave up 4 bases and J gave up 7 bases, with 11 bases separating them.

This sequence joins TRBV28 and TRBJ2-7, with 9 bases lining up with TRBD1. Losses at the gene ends were 5 bases for V and 7 bases for J; bases not matched to a gene: 9. Germline values: CDR1 MDHEN, CDR2 SYDVKM. The CDR3 extends over 14 amino acids. CDR3 in DNA: TGTGCCAGCAGTCGACAGGGGGATTCGCGTGAGCAGTACTTC. Its translation: CASSRQGDSREQYF.

The chain recombines TRBV28 with TRBJ1-5; D not resolved. The CDR3 is 15 amino acids. Trimming removed 5 bases from V and 3 bases from J, with 14 bases in between. Germline V gene lookup returns CDR1 MDHEN and CDR2 SYDVKM. Here the CDR3 DNA reads TGTGCCAGCAGTAGTTTCGGCAGTGCCAATCAGCCCCAGCATTTT. This sequence encodes CASSSFGSANQPQHF.

J is TRBJ1-1 and V is TRBV30; tentatively, D is TRBD1 (5 bases). V was pared by 0 bases and J by 3 bases, with 8 bases between. Germline V CDR1 and CDR2: GTSNPN, SVGIG (reference sequence). This CDR3 comprises 13 residues. The CDR3 region is CAWSVPGDTEAFF. The CDR3 region has the DNA TGTGCCTGGAGTGTACCGGGGGACACTGAAGCTTTCTTT.

This clone counts as medium-sized (0.01 to 0.1%). The chain links TRBV7-9 to TRBJ1-4, with D unclear. Germline loops: CDR1 SEHNR, CDR2 FQNEAQ (reference sequence). CDR3 length equals 15 residues. V was clipped by 1 base and J by 5 bases, with 11 bases between them. The CDR3 loop is CASSLDMGPNEKLFF. In nucleotides, the CDR3 is TGTGCCAGCAGCTTAGATATGGGCCCCAATGAAAAACTGTTTTTT. The entire variable domain, with the rest obtained from reference TRBV7-9 and TRBJ1-4, is as follows: DTGVSQNPRHKITKRGQNVTFRCDPISEHNRLYWYRQTLGQGPEFLTYFQNEAQLEKSRLLSDRFSAERPKGSFSTLEIQRTEQGDSAMYLCASSLDMGPNEKLFFGSGTQLSVL.

V gene TRBV6-5 combines with J gene TRBJ1-2; the match to TRBD1 covers 9 bases. Germline loops: CDR1 MNHEY, CDR2 SVGAGI. CDR3 length equals 16 residues. V gave up 3 bases and J gave up 5 bases; unmatched junction bases: 10. CDR3 loop: CASSYSVTGGLYGYTF. CDR3 DNA sequence: TGTGCCAGCAGTTATTCTGTGACAGGGGGTTTGTATGGCTACACCTTC.

This chain's CDR3 is CASSFLRGTEAFF. Written as DNA, the CDR3 is TGTGCCAGCAGTTTCCTGAGAGGCACTGAAGCTTTCTTT. The J gene is TRBJ1-1, the V gene TRBV6-5; D gene unclear. Germline V lookup: CDR1 MNHEY, CDR2 SVGAGI. The V and J ends lost 4 bases and 4 bases respectively, with 10 bases between them. The CDR3 contains 13 residues.

This chain connects TRBV9 to TRBJ2-2; TRBD2 matches at 9 bases. The germline V gene has CDR1 SGDLS and CDR2 YYNGEE. V shed 4 bases and J 0 bases; nucleotides not matched to a gene: 4. The CDR3 runs to 16 residues. The CDR3 here is CASSSLAGANTGELFF. The CDR3, as DNA: TGTGCCAGCAGCTCCTTAGCGGGAGCGAACACCGGGGAGCTGTTTTTT.

The chain couples TRBV9 to TRBJ2-7; 9 nucleotides agree with TRBD2. This CDR3 spans 16 amino acids. Losses at the gene ends were 2 bases for V and 6 bases for J; bases not matched to a gene: 12. Per the germline V gene, CDR1 is SGDLS and CDR2 is YYNGEE. The CDR3: CASSVMAGGPPGEQYF. Written as DNA, the CDR3 is TGTGCCAGCAGCGTTATGGCGGGAGGGCCGCCAGGCGAGCAGTACTTC. Using reference TRBV9 and TRBJ2-7 for the parts outside the CDR3, the full variable domain is DSGVTQTPKHLITATGQRVTLRCSPRSGDLSVYWYQQSLDQGLQFLIQYYNGEERAKGNILERFSAQQFPDLHSELNLSSLELGDSALYFCASSVMAGGPPGEQYFGPGTRLTVT.

The rearrangement joins TRBV5-6 to TRBJ1-2, with 8 bases fitting TRBD1. Germline lookup yields CDR1 SGHDT and CDR2 YYEEEE. V gave up 4 bases and J gave up 7 bases; unmatched junction bases: 6. The CDR3 length is 13 residues. CDR3 residues: CASSQDRVGGYTF. Written as DNA, the CDR3 is TGTGCCAGCAGCCAGGACAGGGTGGGTGGCTACACCTTC.

Written as DNA, the CDR3 is TGTGCCAGCAGTTCCGGACAGGGCGGTACGGGGTTTAGCAATCAGCCCCAGCATTTT. This gives the protein CASSSGQGGTGFSNQPQHF. The J gene is TRBJ1-5, the V gene TRBV28, with TRBD1 matching over 8 bases. This CDR3 spans 19 amino acids. V shed 4 bases and J 0 bases; nucleotides not matched to a gene: 14. Germline CDR1 and CDR2: MDHEN and SYDVKM.

The chain uses TRBV9 and TRBJ2-5, with 12 positions matching TRBD2. Germline CDR1 and CDR2: SGDLS and YYNGEE. V lost 2 bases, J lost 4 bases, and 0 bases stayed unmatched. This CDR3 contains 14 residues. CDR3 in amino acids: CASSVGLAGETQYF. CDR3 bases: TGTGCCAGCAGCGTGGGACTAGCGGGAGAGACCCAGTACTTC.

J is TRBJ1-2 and V is TRBV28; D possibly corresponds to TRBD1 (5 bases). V lost 5 bases and J 5 bases, leaving 15 bases between the germline ends. Germline V gene sequence: CDR1 MDHEN, CDR2 SYDVKM. This CDR3 comprises 14 residues. The CDR3 protein is CASSPGTVTYGYTF. The CDR3 region has the DNA TGTGCCAGCAGTCCCGGGACGGTTACTTATGGCTACACCTTC.

This sequence joins TRBV28 and TRBJ2-6; 7 nucleotides line up with TRBD1. The CDR3 contains 16 residues. From germline, CDR1 is MDHEN and CDR2 SYDVKM. V gave up 6 bases and J gave up 4 bases; unmatched junction bases: 9. As DNA, the CDR3 is TGTGCCAGCAGGCCCCAGGGGGACCCCGGGGCCAACGTCCTGACTTTC. It yields the protein CASRPQGDPGANVLTF.

V and J are TRBV28 and TRBJ1-5; 11 bases match TRBD1. J gave up 4 bases and V 5 bases, and 4 bases lay outside the gene matches. CDR3 length equals 15 residues. Germline CDR1 and CDR2: MDHEN and SYDVKM. The chain's CDR3 is CASSPGTGGNQPQHF. In nucleotides, the CDR3 is TGTGCCAGCAGTCCCGGGACAGGGGGTAATCAGCCCCAGCATTTT. Looking up the rest from reference TRBV28 and TRBJ1-5 gives the full variable domain: DVKVTQSSRYLVKRTGEKVFLECVQDMDHENMFWYRQDPGLGLRLIYFSYDVKMKEKGDIPEGYSVSREKKERFSLILESASTNQTSMYLCASSPGTGGNQPQHFGDGTRLSIL.